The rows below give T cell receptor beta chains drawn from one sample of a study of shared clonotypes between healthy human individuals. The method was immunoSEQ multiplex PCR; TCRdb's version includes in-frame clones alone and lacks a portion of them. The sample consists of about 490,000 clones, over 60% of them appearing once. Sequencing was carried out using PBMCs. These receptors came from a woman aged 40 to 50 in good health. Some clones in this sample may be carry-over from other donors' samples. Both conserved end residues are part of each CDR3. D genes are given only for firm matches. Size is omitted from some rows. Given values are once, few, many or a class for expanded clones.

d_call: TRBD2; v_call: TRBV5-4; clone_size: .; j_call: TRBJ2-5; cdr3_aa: CASSRLAGMPRGREAQYF; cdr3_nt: TGTGCCAGCAGCAGACTAGCGGGGATGCCCCGAGGAAGAGAGGCCCAGTACTTC
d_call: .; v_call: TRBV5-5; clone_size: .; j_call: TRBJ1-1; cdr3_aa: CASSLGPRNTEAFF; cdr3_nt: TGTGCCAGCAGCTTGGGGCCGAGGAACACTGAAGCTTTCTTT
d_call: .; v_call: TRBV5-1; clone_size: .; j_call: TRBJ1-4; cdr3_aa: CASSLEGRSEKLFF; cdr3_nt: TGCGCCAGCAGCTTGGAAGGGCGGTCTGAAAAACTGTTTTTT
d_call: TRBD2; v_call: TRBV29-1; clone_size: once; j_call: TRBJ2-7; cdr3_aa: CSATSGSSYEQYF; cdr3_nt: TGCAGCGCAACTAGCGGGAGTTCCTACGAGCAGTACTTC
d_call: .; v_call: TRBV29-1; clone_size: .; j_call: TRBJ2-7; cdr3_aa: CSVGGPYEQYF; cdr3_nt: TGCAGCGTTGGGGGGCCCTACGAGCAGTACTTC
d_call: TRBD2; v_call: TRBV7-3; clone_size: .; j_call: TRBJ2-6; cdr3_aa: CASSLRGGRSSGANVLTF; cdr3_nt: TGTGCCAGCAGCTTAAGGGGAGGGAGAAGCTCTGGGGCCAACGTCCTGACTTTC
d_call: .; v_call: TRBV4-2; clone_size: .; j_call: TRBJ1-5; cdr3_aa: CASSQEVGPQSGNQPQHF; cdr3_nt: TGTGCCAGCAGCCAAGAGGTGGGGCCCCAGAGTGGGAATCAGCCCCAGCATTTT
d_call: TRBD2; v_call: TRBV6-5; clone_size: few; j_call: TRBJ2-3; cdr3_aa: CASSRLAGSTDTQYF; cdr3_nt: TGTGCCAGCAGTAGACTAGCGGGAAGCACAGATACGCAGTATTTT
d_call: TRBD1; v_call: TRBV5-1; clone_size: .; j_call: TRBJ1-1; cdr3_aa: CASSFGQGREAFF; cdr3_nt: TGCGCCAGCAGCTTTGGACAGGGCAGGGAAGCTTTCTTT
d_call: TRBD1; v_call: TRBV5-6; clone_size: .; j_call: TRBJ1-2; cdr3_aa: CASRSSSGGLYGYTF; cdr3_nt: TGTGCCAGCAGGAGCAGTTCAGGGGGTCTCTATGGCTACACCTTC
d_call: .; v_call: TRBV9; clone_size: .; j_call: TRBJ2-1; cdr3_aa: CASSLGGAYNEQFF; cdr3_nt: TGTGCCAGCAGCCTTGGTGGGGCCTACAATGAGCAGTTCTTC
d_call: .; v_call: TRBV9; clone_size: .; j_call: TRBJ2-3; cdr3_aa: CASSVGMDTQYF; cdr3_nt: TGTGCCAGCAGCGTGGGGATGGATACGCAGTATTTT
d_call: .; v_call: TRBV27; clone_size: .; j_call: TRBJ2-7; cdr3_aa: CASSLWPKSYEQYF; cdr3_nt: TGTGCCAGCAGTTTATGGCCTAAGTCCTACGAGCAGTACTTC
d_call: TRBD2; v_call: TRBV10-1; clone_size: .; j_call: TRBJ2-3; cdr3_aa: CASSPSGSPDTQYF; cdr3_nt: TGCGCCAGCAGCCCTAGCGGGAGCCCAGATACGCAGTATTTT
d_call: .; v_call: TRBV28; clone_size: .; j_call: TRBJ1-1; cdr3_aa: CASSLIQGYRTEAFF; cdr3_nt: TGTGCCAGCAGTCTTATCCAGGGGTATAGGACTGAAGCTTTCTTT
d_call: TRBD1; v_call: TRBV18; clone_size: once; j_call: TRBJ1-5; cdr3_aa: CASSPPGTGGGQPQHF; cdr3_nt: TGTGCCAGCTCACCACCAGGGACAGGGGGCGGCCAGCCCCAGCATTTT
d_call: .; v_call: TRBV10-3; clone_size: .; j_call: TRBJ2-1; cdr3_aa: CAISPMPPIGGNEQFF; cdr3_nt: TGTGCCATCAGTCCAATGCCCCCGATAGGCGGCAATGAGCAGTTCTTC
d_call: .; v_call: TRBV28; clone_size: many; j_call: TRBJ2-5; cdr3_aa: CASKRRPGQETQYF; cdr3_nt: TGTGCCAGCAAGAGGAGGCCAGGGCAAGAGACCCAGTACTTC
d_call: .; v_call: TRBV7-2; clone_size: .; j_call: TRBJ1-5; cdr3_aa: CASSLGGARNQPQHF; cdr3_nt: TGTGCCAGCAGCTTAGGAGGGGCCCGCAATCAGCCCCAGCATTTT
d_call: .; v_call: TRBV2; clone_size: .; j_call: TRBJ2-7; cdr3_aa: CASSVFQGVPEQYF; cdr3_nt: TGTGCCAGCAGTGTATTTCAGGGAGTCCCCGAGCAGTACTTC
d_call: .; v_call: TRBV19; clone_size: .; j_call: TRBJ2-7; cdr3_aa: CASSTTGSYEQYF; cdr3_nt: TGTGCCAGTAGCACAACAGGGTCCTACGAGCAGTACTTC
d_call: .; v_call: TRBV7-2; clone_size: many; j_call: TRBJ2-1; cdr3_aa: CASSLGLLGSGLGFF; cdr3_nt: TGTGCCAGCAGCTTAGGCCTGTTGGGTAGCGGCCTCGGGTTCTTC
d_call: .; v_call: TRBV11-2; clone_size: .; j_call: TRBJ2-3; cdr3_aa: CASSHGTFRGDTQYF; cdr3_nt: TGTGCCAGCAGCCACGGGACTTTCCGAGGAGATACGCAGTATTTT
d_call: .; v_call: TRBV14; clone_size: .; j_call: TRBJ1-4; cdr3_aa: CASSQGLFRDEKLFF; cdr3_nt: TGTGCCAGCAGCCAAGGACTTTTTCGCGACGAAAAACTGTTTTTT
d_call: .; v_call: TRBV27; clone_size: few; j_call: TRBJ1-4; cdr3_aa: CASSSGLQAATEKLFF; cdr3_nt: TGTGCCAGCAGTTCTGGGCTCCAGGCGGCTACTGAAAAACTGTTTTTT
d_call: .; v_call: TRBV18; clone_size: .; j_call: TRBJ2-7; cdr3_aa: CASSRDTKYYEQYF; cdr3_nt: TGTGCCAGCTCACGGGACACCAAATACTACGAGCAGTACTTC
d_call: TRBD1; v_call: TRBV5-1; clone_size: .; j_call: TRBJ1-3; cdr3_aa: CASSSTGGLGNTIYF; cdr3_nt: TGCGCCAGCAGCTCGACAGGGGGCTTGGGAAACACCATATATTTT
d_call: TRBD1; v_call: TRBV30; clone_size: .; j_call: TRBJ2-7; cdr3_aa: CAWSIRGLDQYF; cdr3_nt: TGTGCCTGGAGTATCAGGGGGCTGGACCAGTACTTC
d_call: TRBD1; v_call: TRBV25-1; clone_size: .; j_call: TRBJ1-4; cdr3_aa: CASSPRGRGLNEKLFF; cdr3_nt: TGTGCCAGCAGTCCAAGGGGGCGAGGCCTCAATGAAAAACTGTTTTTT
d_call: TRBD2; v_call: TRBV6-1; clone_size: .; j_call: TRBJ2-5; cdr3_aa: CASSRTSGTFETQYF; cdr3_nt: TGTGCCAGCAGCAGGACTAGCGGGACTTTCGAGACCCAGTACTTC
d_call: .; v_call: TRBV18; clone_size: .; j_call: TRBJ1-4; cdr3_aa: CASSPSGGSNEKLFF; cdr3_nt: TGTGCCAGCTCACCATCGGGGGGATCTAATGAAAAACTGTTTTTT
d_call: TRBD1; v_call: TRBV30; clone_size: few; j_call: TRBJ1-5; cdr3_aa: CAWSGDRTGIRGGQPQHF; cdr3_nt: TGTGCCTGGAGCGGGGACAGGACAGGGATAAGAGGAGGTCAGCCCCAGCATTTT
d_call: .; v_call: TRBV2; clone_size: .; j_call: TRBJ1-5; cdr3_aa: CASKGSLSNQPQHF; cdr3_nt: TGTGCCAGCAAGGGTAGCCTTAGCAATCAGCCCCAGCATTTT
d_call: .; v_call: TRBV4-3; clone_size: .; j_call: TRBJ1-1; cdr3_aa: CASSQDPAGVDTEAFF; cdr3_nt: TGCGCCAGCAGCCAAGATCCTGCGGGGGTTGACACTGAAGCTTTCTTT
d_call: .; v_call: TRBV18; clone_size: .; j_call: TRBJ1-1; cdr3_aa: CASSPWTNTEAFF; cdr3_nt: TGTGCCAGCTCACCATGGACGAACACTGAAGCTTTCTTT
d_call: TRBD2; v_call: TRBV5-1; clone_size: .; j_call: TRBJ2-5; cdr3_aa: CASSQGGGTSGASETQYF; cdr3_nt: TGCGCCAGCTCCCAAGGAGGCGGGACTAGCGGGGCATCGGAGACCCAGTACTTC
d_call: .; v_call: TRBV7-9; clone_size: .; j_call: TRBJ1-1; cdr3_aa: CASSWDNTEAFF; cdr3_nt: TGTGCCAGCAGCTGGGACAACACTGAAGCTTTCTTT
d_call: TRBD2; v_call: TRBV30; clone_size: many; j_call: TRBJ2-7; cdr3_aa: CAWHPGLAGGEQYF; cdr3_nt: TGTGCCTGGCACCCGGGACTAGCGGGAGGCGAGCAGTACTTC
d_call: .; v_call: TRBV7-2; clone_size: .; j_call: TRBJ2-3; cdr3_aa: CASRPGPKKTWSTQYF; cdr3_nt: TGTGCCAGCAGGCCGGGACCCAAGAAGACGTGGTCTACGCAGTATTTT
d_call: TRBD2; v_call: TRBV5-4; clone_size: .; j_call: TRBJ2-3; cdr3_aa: CASSSPTSATDTQYF; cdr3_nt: TGTGCCAGCAGCTCCCCGACTAGCGCCACAGATACGCAGTATTTT
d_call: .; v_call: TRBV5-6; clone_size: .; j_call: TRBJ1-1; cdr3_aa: CASSFYSGPPGAFF; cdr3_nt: TGTGCCAGCAGCTTTTATTCGGGACCGCCCGGAGCTTTCTTT
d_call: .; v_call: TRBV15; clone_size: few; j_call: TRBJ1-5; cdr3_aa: CATSREGGGGNQPQHF; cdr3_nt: TGTGCCACCAGCAGAGAGGGGGGAGGGGGCAATCAGCCCCAGCATTTT
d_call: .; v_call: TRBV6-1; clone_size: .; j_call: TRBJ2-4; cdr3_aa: CASSDRGVGIQYF; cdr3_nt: TGTGCCAGCAGCGACCGGGGAGTCGGCATTCAGTACTTC
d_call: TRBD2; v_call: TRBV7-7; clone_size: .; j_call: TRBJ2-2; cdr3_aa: CASSPLATNTGELFF; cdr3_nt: TGTGCTAGCAGCCCACTAGCGACGAACACCGGGGAGCTGTTTTTT
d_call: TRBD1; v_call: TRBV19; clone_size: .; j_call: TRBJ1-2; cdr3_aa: CASRARDREYGYTF; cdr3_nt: TGTGCCAGTAGGGCCCGGGACAGGGAATATGGCTACACCTTC
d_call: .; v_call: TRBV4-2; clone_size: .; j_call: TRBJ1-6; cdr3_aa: CASSQEDALPNSPLHF; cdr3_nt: TGTGCCAGCAGCCAAGAGGACGCACTTCCTAATTCACCCCTCCACTTT
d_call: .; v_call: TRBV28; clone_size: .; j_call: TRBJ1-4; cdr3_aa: CASSSIQASTNEKLFF; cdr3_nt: TGTGCCAGCAGTTCGATCCAGGCATCGACGAATGAAAAACTGTTTTTT
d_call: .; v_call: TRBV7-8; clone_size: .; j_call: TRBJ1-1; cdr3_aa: CASSLWGTAAEAFF; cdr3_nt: TGTGCCAGCAGCTTATGGGGAACGGCGGCTGAAGCTTTCTTT
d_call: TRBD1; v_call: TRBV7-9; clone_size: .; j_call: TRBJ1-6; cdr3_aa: CASSLDRENSPLHF; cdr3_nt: TGTGCCAGCAGCCTCGACAGGGAGAATTCACCCCTCCACTTT
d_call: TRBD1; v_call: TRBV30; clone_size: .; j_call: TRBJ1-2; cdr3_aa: CAWAPGQHYGYTF; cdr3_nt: TGTGCCTGGGCCCCGGGACAGCACTATGGCTACACCTTC
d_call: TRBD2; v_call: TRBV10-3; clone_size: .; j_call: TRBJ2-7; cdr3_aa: CAISEGTSGGYEQYF; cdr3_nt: TGTGCCATCAGTGAGGGGACTAGCGGGGGGTACGAGCAGTACTTC
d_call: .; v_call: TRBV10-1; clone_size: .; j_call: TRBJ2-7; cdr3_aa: CASSDTAPLGEQYF; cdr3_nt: TGCGCCAGCAGTGATACAGCCCCCCTGGGCGAGCAGTACTTC
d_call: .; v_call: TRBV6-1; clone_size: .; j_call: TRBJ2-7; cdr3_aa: CASSEWGREQYF; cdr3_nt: TGTGCCAGCAGTGAATGGGGTCGCGAGCAGTACTTC
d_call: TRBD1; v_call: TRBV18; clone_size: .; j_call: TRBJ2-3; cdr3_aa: CASSPRAGGFTDTQYF; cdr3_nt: TGTGCCAGCTCACCACGTGCAGGGGGATTCACAGATACGCAGTATTTT